This T cell receptor (beta chain) is from a study of blood T cell repertoires in COVID-19. Study information: T cells, B-cell-depleted T cells, or PBMCs provided the cDNA or gDNA that served as material.

Trimming cost V 7 bases and J 5 bases, with 8 bases left between them. The CDR3 spans 12 residues. Original analysis: Amplification of reference gene primers provided the estimated nucleated cell counts. The table came from immunoSEQ multiplex PCR; TCRdb's copy has only in-frame clones and leaves some out. That table furnishes V, J and clone size, whereas the DNA furnished D and trimming. The data contain roughly 200,000 clones, 84% of them singletons. Which cohort a participant joined came from the clinical history participants gave. This chain connects TRBV12-3 or TRBV12-4 to TRBJ2-2, with a weak D call TRBD2 (5 bases). The sequenced sample was PBMCs or T cells enriched from blood (not recorded which). The receptor comes from a woman under 40 who had been exposed to COVID-19. CDR3 residues: CASMSGTGELFF. In DNA form, the CDR3 reads TGTGCCAGCATGTCGGGAACCGGGGAGCTGTTTTTT.